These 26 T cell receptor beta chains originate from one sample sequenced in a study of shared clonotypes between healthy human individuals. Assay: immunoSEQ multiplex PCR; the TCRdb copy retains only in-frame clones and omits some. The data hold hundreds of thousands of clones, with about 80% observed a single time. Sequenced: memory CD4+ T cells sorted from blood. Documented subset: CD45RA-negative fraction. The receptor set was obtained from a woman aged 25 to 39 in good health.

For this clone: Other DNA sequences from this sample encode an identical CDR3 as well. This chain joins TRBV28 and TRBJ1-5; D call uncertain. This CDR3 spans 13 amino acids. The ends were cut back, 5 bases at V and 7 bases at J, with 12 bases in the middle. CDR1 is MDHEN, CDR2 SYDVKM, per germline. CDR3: CASSLGNNQPQHF. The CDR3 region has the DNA TGTGCCAGCAGTCTGGGGAACAACCAGCCCCAGCATTTT.

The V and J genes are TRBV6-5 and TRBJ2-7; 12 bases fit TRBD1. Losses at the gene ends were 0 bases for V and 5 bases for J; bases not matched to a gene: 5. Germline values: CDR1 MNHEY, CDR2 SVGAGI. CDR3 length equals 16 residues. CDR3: CASSYSMGTGGHEQYF. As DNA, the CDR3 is TGTGCCAGCAGTTACTCGATGGGGACAGGGGGCCACGAGCAGTACTTC.

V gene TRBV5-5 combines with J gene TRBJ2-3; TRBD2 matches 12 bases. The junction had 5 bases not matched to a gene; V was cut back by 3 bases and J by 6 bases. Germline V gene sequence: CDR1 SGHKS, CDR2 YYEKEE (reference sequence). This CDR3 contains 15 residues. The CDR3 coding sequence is TGTGCCAGCAGCTCGACTAGCGGGAGCGCGGATACGCAGTATTTT. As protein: CASSSTSGSADTQYF.

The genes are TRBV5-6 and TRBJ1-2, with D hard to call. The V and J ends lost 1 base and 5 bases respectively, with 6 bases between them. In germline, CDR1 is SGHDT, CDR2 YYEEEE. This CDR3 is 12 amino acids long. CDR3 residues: CASSLNGYGYTF. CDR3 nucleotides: TGTGCCAGCAGCTTGAACGGATATGGCTACACCTTC.

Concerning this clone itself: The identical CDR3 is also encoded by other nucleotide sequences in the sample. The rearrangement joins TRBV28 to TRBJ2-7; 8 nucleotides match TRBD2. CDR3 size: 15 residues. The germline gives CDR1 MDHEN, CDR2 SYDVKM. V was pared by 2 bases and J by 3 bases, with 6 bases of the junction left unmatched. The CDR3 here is CASSLGAGGIYEQYF. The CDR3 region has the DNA TGTGCCAGCAGTTTAGGTGCGGGAGGTATCTACGAGCAGTACTTC.

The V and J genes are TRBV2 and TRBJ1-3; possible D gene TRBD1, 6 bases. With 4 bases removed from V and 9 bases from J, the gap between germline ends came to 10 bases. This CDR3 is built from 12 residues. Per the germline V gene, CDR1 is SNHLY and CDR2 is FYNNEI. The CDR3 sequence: CASSGQATTIYF. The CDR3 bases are TGTGCCAGCAGTGGACAGGCAACCACCATATATTTT. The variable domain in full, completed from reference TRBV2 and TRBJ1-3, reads EPEVTQTPSHQVTQMGQEVILRCVPISNHLYFYWYRQILGQKVEFLVSFYNNEISEKSEIFDDQFSVERPDGSNFTLKIRSTKLEDSAMYFCASSGQATTIYFGEGSWLTVV.

CDR3 bases: TGTGCCAGCAGCTCCCGGGACGGAACCTACGAGCAGTACTTC. Residues: CASSSRDGTYEQYF. The chain recombines TRBV7-2 with TRBJ2-7; D is possibly TRBD1 or TRBD2 (5 bases each). The CDR3 length is 14 residues. Germline CDR1 SGHTA, CDR2 FQGNSA. Between the trimmed V and J ends, which lost 4 bases and 2 bases, there was a span of 12 bases. The variable domain in full, with the rest retrieved from reference TRBV7-2 and TRBJ2-7, is GAGVSQSPSNKVTEKGKDVELRCDPISGHTALYWYRQSLGQGLEFLIYFQGNSAPDKSGLPSDRFSAERTGGSVSTLTIQRTQQEDSAVYLCASSSRDGTYEQYFGPGTRLTVT.

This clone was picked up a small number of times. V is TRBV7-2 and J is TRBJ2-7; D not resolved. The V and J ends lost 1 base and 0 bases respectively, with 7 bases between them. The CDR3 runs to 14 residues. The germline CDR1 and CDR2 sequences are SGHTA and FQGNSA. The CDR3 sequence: CASSLESASYEQYF. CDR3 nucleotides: TGTGCCAGCAGCTTAGAAAGCGCCTCCTACGAGCAGTACTTC.

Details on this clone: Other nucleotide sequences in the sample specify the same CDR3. In DNA, the CDR3 is TGTGCCAGCAGCCCTGGTCCAACCTACGAGCAGTACTTC. Translating gives CASSPGPTYEQYF. The V and J genes are TRBV28 and TRBJ2-7; D unresolved. V dropped 6 bases and J dropped 2 bases, with 11 bases sitting between them. The CDR3 sequence is 13 residues long. Germline assignment: CDR1 MDHEN and CDR2 SYDVKM. The complete variable domain, with remaining parts taken from reference TRBV28 and TRBJ2-7, reads DVKVTQSSRYLVKRTGEKVFLECVQDMDHENMFWYRQDPGLGLRLIYFSYDVKMKEKGDIPEGYSVSREKKERFSLILESASTNQTSMYLCASSPGPTYEQYFGPGTRLTVT.

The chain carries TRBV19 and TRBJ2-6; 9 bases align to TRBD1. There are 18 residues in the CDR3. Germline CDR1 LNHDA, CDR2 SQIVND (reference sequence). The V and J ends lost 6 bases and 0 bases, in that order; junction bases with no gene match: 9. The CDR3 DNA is TGTGCCAGTAGCACAAGGACAGGGGCGTACTCTGGGGCCAACGTCCTGACTTTC. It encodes CASSTRTGAYSGANVLTF. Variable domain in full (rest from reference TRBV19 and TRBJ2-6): DGGITQSPKYLFRKEGQNVTLSCEQNLNHDAMYWYRQDPGQGLRLIYYSQIVNDFQKGDIAEGYSVSREKKESFPLTVTSAQKNPTAFYLCASSTRTGAYSGANVLTFGAGSRLTVL.

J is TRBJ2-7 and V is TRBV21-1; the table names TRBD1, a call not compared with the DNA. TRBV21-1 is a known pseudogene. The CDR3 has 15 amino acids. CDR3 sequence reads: CASGTDSPSSYEQYF. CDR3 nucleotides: TGTGCCAGCGGAACGGACAGTCCGAGCTCCTACGAGCAGTACTTC.

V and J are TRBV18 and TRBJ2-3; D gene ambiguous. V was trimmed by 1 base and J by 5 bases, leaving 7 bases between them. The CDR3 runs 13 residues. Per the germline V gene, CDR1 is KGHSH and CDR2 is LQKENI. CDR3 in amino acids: CASSPLFEDTQYF. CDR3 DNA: TGTGCCAGCTCACCACTCTTTGAAGATACGCAGTATTTT.

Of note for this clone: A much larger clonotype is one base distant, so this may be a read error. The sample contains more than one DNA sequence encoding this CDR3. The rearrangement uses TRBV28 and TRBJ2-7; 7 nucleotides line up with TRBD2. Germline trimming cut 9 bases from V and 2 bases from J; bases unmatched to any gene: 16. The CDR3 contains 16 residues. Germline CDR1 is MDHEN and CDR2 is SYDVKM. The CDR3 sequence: CASNPNPGGSTYEQYF. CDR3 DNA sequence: TGTGCCAGTAACCCCAACCCGGGGGGATCCACCTACGAGCAGTACTTC.

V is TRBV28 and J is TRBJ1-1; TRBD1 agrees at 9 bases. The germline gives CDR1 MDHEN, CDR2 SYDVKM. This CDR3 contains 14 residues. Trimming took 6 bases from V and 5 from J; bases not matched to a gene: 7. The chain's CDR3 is CASRKQGARTEAFF. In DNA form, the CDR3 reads TGTGCCAGCAGAAAACAGGGGGCGAGAACTGAAGCTTTCTTT.

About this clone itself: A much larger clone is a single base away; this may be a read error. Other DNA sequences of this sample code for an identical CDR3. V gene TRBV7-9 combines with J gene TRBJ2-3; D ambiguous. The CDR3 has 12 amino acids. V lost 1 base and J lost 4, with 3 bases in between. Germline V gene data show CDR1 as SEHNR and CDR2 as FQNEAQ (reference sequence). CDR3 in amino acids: CASSLGADTQYF. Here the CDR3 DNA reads TGTGCCAGCAGCTTAGGGGCAGATACGCAGTATTTT.

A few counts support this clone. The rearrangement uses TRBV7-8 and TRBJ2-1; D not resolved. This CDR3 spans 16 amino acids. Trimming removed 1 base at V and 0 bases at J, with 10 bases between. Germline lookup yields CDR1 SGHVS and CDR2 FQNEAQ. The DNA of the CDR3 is TGTGCCAGCAGCTTAGATCGGCTCAGCTCCTACAATGAGCAGTTCTTC. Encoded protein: CASSLDRLSSYNEQFF.

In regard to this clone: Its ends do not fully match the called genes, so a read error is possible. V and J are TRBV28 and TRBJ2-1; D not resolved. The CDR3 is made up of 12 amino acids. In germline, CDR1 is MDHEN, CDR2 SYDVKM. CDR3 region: CASSPPYTEQFF. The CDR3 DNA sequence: TGTGCCAGCAGTCCCCCTTACACTGAGCAGTTCTTC.

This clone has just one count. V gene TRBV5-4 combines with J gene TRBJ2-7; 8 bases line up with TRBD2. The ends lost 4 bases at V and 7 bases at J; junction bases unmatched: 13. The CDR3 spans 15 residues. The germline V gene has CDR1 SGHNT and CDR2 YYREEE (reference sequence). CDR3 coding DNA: TGTGCCAGCAGCCACACGGATATAGCGGGGTTTGAGCAGTACTTC. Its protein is CASSHTDIAGFEQYF.

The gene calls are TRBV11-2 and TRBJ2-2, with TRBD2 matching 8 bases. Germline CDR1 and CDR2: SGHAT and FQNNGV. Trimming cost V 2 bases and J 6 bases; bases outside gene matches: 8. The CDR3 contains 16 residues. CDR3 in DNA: TGTGCCAGCAGCTTAACGGGACTAGTTGTTTCCGGGGAGCTGTTTTTT. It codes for CASSLTGLVVSGELFF. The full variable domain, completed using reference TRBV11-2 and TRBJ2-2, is EAGVAQSPRYKIIEKRQSVAFWCNPISGHATLYWYQQILGQGPKLLIQFQNNGVVDDSQLPKDRFSAERLKGVDSTLKIQPAKLEDSAVYLCASSLTGLVVSGELFFGEGSRLTVL.

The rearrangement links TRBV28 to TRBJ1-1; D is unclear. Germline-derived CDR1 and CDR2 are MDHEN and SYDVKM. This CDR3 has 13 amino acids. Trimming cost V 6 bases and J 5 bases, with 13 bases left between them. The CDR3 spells CASSPGHGTEAFF. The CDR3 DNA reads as TGTGCCAGCAGCCCCGGGCATGGGACTGAAGCTTTCTTT.

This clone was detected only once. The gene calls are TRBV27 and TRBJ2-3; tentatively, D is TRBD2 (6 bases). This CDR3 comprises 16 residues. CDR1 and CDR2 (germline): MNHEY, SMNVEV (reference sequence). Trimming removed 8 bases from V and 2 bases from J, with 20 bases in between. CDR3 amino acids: CASGQTSRTHTDTQYF. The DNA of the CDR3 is TGTGCCAGCGGTCAGACTAGTCGTACCCACACAGATACGCAGTATTTT.

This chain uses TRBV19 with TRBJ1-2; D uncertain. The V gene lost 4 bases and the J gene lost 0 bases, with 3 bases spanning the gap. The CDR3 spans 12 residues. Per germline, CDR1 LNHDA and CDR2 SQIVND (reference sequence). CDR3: CASSNSNYGYTF. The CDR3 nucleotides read TGTGCCAGTAGTAATTCTAACTATGGCTACACCTTC.

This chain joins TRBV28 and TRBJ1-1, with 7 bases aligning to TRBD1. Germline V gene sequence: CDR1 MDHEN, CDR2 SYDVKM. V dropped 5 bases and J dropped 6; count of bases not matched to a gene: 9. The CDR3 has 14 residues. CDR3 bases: TGTGCCAGCAGTCCTATAACCAGGGGGGCTGAAGCTTTCTTT. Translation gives CASSPITRGAEAFF.

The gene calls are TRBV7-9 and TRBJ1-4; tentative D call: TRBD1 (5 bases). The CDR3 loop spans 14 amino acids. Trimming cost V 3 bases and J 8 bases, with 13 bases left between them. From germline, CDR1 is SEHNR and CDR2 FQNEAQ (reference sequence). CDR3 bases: TGTGCCAGCAGCTTTAGGGCAGGGCGGGAAAAACTGTTTTTT. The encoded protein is CASSFRAGREKLFF.

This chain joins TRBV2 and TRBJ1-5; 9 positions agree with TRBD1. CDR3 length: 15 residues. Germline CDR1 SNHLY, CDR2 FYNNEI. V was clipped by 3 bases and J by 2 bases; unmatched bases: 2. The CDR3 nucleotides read TGTGCCAGCAGTGACTGGGACAGGGGCAATCAGCCCCAGCATTTT. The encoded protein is CASSDWDRGNQPQHF.

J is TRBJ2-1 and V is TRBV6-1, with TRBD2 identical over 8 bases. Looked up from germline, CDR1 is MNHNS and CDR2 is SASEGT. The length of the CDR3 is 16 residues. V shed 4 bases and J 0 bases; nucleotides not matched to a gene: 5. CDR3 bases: TGTGCCAGCAGTGTACTAAGCGGGAGCTCCTACAATGAGCAGTTCTTC. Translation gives CASSVLSGSSYNEQFF.